The clone carrying this TCR beta chain was seen more than once but under ten times. The antigen is undetermined. Germline V gene data show CDR1 as KGHSH and CDR2 as LQKENI. V dropped 4 bases and J dropped 8; count of bases not matched to a gene: 7. The CDR3 totals 14 residues. The data were obtained in a study of T-cell memory formation after mild COVID-19. TCRdb reprocessed the 5' RACE reads via MiXCR and lists one record per CDR3 protein. This table has 400,000 or so distinct CDR3 sequences, around 20% appearing once. General study findings and limits: Among clones contracting day 15 to 85, CD4/CD8 was balanced, whereas later expanders leaned CD4+.

The chain recombines TRBV18 with TRBJ1-2, with 10 bases lining up with TRBD1. The receptor comes from an adult woman who had mild COVID-19 (a few samples of this study predate the infection). Cell type and time point are not known. Sequencing was carried out using PBMCs or a T cell subset sorted from them (not recorded which). The CDR3 nucleotides read TGTGCCAGCTCACAGGGACAGGGGATACGAGGCTACACCTTC. It specifies CASSQGQGIRGYTF.